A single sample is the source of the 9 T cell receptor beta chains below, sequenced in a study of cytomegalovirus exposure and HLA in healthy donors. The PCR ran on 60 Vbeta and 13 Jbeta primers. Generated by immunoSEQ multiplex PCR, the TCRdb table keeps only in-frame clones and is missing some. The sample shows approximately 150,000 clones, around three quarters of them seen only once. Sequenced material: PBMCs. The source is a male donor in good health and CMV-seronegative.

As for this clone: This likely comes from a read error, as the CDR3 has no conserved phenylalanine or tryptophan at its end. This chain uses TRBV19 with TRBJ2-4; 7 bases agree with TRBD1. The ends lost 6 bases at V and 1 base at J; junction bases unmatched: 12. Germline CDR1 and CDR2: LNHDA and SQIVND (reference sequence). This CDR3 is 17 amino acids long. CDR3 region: CASSLQGIGNAKNIQYL. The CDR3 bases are TGTGCCAGTAGCCTACAGGGGATAGGGAACGCCAAAAACATTCAGTACCTC.

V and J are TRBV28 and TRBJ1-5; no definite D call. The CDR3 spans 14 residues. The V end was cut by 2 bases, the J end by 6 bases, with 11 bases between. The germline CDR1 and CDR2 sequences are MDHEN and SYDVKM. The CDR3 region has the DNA TGTGCCAGCAGTTTAGCGGGAGCGTCTCAGCCCCAGCATTTT. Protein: CASSLAGASQPQHF. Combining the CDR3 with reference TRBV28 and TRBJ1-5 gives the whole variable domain DVKVTQSSRYLVKRTGEKVFLECVQDMDHENMFWYRQDPGLGLRLIYFSYDVKMKEKGDIPEGYSVSREKKERFSLILESASTNQTSMYLCASSLAGASQPQHFGDGTRLSIL.

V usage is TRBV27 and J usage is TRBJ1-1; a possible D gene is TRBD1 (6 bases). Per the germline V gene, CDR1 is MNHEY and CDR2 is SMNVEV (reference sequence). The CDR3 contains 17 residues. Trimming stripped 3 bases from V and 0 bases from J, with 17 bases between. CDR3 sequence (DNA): TGTGCCAGCAGTTTGTTCGGTCGGGGGGCCATGAACACTGAAGCTTTCTTT. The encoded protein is CASSLFGRGAMNTEAFF.

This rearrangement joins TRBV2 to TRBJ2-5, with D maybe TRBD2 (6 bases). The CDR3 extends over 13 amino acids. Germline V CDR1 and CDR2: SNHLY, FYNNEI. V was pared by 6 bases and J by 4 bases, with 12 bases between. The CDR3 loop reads CASRDYSRETQYF. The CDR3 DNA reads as TGTGCCAGCAGGGACTACAGTCGAGAGACCCAGTACTTC.

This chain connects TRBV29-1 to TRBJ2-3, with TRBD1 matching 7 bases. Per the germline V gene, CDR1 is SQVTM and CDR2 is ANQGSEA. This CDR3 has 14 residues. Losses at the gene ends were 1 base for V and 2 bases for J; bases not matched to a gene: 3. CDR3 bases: TGCAGCGTTGAAGGGACAGGAAACACAGATACGCAGTATTTT. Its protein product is CSVEGTGNTDTQYF.

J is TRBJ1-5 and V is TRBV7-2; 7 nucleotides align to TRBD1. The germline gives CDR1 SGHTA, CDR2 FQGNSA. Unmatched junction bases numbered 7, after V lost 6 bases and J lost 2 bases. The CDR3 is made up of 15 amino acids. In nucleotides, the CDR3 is TGTGCCAGCAGTCCAGGGGGGATAGGCAATCAGCCCCAGCATTTT. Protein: CASSPGGIGNQPQHF.

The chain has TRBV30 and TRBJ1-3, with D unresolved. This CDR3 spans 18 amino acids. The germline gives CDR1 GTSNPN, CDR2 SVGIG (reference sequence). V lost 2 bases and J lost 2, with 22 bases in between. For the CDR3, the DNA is TGTGCCTGGAGTATATCGATCCAGAAGAGGAGGACTGGAAACACCATATATTTT. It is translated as CAWSISIQKRRTGNTIYF. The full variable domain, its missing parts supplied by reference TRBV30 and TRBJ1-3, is SQTIHQWPATLVQPVGSPLSLECTVEGTSNPNLYWYRQAAGRGLQLLFYSVGIGQISSEVPQNLSASRPQDRQFILSSKKLLLSDSGFYLCAWSISIQKRRTGNTIYFGEGSWLTVV.

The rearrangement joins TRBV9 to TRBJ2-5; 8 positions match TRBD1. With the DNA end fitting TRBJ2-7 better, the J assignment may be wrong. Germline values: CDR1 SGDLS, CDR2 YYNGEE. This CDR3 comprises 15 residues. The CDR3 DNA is TGTGCCAGCAGCGTAGCCCCGGGACAGGCGTACGAGCAGTACTTC. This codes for CASSVAPGQAYEQYF.

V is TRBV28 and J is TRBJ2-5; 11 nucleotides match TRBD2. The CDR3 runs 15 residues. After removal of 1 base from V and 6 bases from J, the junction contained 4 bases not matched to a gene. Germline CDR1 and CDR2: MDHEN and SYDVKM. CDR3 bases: TGTGCCAGCAGTTTATTACCTAGCGGGAGGCAGACCCAGTACTTC. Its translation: CASSLLPSGRQTQYF.